Presented here are 29 T cell receptor beta chains from one specimen sequenced in a study of blood T cell repertoires in COVID-19. Profiling relied on immunoSEQ multiplex PCR, and the TCRdb table lists in-frame clones only, not all of them. The data hold about 410,000 clones, with approximately 91% observed a single time. The sequenced sample consisted of peripheral blood. The receptors stem from a woman aged 40 to 50 with COVID-19, enrolled during active disease.

The chain has TRBV29-1 and TRBJ1-1; weak D call: TRBD1 (6 bases). V was pared by 7 bases and J by 0 bases, with 12 bases between. The V gene's germline CDR1 is SQVTM and CDR2 ANQGSEA. The CDR3 length is 13 residues. The CDR3: CSGVTGMNTEAFF. The CDR3, as DNA: TGCAGCGGTGTGACAGGTATGAACACTGAAGCTTTCTTT.

The chain joins TRBV15 to TRBJ2-3; 9 positions agree with TRBD2. The CDR3 is 17 residues long. With V trimmed by 3 bases and J by 6 bases, 13 bases remained unmatched. Germline lookup yields CDR1 LNHNV and CDR2 YYDKDF (reference sequence). The CDR3 here is CATSRDFGAGGLDTQYF. CDR3 nucleotides: TGTGCCACCAGCAGGGACTTCGGGGCGGGAGGGCTGGATACGCAGTATTTT.

The chain carries TRBV7-8 and TRBJ2-5; 7 bases fit TRBD1. CDR1 is SGHVS, CDR2 FQNEAQ, per germline. With 3 bases clipped from V and 5 bases from J, the junction kept 3 bases outside the gene matches. The CDR3 is 13 residues long. CDR3 in DNA: TGTGCCAGCAGCTTCGACAGGGCGGAGACCCAGTACTTC. Its translation: CASSFDRAETQYF.

Of note for this clone: One end of the junction varies from germline; a read error may be responsible. The chain combines TRBV4-1 with TRBJ1-2; D not resolved. Germline V CDR1 and CDR2: MGHRA, YSYEKL. The CDR3 has 15 amino acids. The CDR3 sequence is CASSQVSRIDYGYTF. CDR3 DNA sequence: TGCGCCAGCAGCCAAGTATCCAGGATTGACTACGGCTACACCTTC.

This chain links TRBV5-6 with TRBJ2-7; 11 bases match TRBD2. This CDR3 comprises 18 residues. Germline CDR1 SGHDT, CDR2 YYEEEE. Trimming at V came to 4 bases and at J to 3 bases, leaving 15 bases not matched to a gene. The CDR3 DNA follows: TGTGCCAGCAGCCTCTTCGGACTACTAGCGGGAGTTGGCTACGAGCAGTACTTC. Its translation: CASSLFGLLAGVGYEQYF.

J is TRBJ2-1 and V is TRBV6-5; D ambiguous. Trimming removed 0 bases from V and 0 bases from J, with 6 bases in between. CDR1 is MNHEY and CDR2 is SVGAGI in the germline V gene. The CDR3 totals 15 residues. The CDR3 DNA follows: TGTGCCAGCAGTTACTCGTACAGCTCCTACAATGAGCAGTTCTTC. Translating it yields CASSYSYSSYNEQFF.

This clone turned up a few times. The J gene is TRBJ1-4, the V gene TRBV28, with D possibly TRBD1 on 5 matching bases. The CDR3 sequence is 18 residues long. V shed 4 bases and J shed 4 bases, with 22 bases lying between them. CDR1 and CDR2 (germline): MDHEN, SYDVKM. In DNA form, the CDR3 reads TGTGCCAGCAGTTCTTACCTGCTCGGGGGGGGTATTAATGAAAAACTGTTTTTT. Translating it yields CASSSYLLGGGINEKLFF.

This chain uses TRBV28 with TRBJ1-2, with 7 bases fitting TRBD1. The CDR3 has 14 amino acids. Germline CDR1 is MDHEN and CDR2 is SYDVKM. With 2 bases clipped from V and 4 bases from J, the junction kept 4 bases outside the gene matches. CDR3 in amino acids: CASSLGTVSYGYTF. The DNA of the CDR3 is TGTGCCAGCAGTTTAGGGACAGTCTCCTATGGCTACACCTTC.

The chain carries TRBV6-2 or TRBV6-3 and TRBJ1-4; D unresolved. The CDR3 contains 14 residues. The V gene lost 4 bases and the J gene lost 6 bases, with 12 bases spanning the gap. Looked up from germline, CDR1 is MNHEY and CDR2 is SVGEGT. This chain's CDR3 is CASSSLGVHEKLFF. The CDR3 DNA sequence: TGTGCCAGCAGTTCCCTCGGGGTCCATGAAAAACTGTTTTTT.

J is TRBJ2-3 and V is TRBV6-5; the D is unclear. V lost 2 bases and J lost 5, with 8 bases in between. The CDR3 sequence is 13 residues long. The V gene's germline CDR1 is MNHEY and CDR2 SVGAGI. Here the CDR3 reads CASSYVVRDTQYF. The CDR3 DNA sequence: TGTGCCAGCAGTTACGTTGTTAGAGATACGCAGTATTTT.

This chain links TRBV5-8 with TRBJ2-1, with 9 bases fitting TRBD2. CDR3 length: 18 residues. With V trimmed by 0 bases and J by 5 bases, 12 bases remained unmatched. CDR1 is SGHTS, CDR2 YDEGEE, per germline. This CDR3 is CASSLGEQGPSGDNEQFF. The DNA of the CDR3 is TGTGCCAGCAGCTTGGGGGAACAGGGACCTAGCGGGGACAATGAGCAGTTCTTC.

The V and J genes are TRBV27 and TRBJ2-3, with TRBD2 matching 10 bases. The CDR3 sequence is 17 residues long. CDR1 is MNHEY, CDR2 SMNVEV, per germline (reference sequence). J lost 4 bases, V lost 5 bases, and 12 bases had no gene match. The CDR3 region has the DNA TGTGCCAGCAGTCCGCGAGCGGAGCGGGGGGGCTCAGATACGCAGTATTTT. This sequence encodes CASSPRAERGGSDTQYF.

The chain carries TRBV30 and TRBJ2-3; 8 bases are a match to TRBD2. This CDR3 is 17 amino acids long. V trimming: 0 bases; J trimming: 2 bases; junction bases outside the gene matches: 10. Germline assignment: CDR1 GTSNPN and CDR2 SVGIG (reference sequence). CDR3 loop: CAWSVRVSGAFTDTQYF. CDR3 nucleotides: TGTGCCTGGAGTGTACGGGTTAGCGGGGCTTTCACAGATACGCAGTATTTT.

The chain combines TRBV7-2 with TRBJ1-1; 7 nucleotides align to TRBD1. CDR3 size: 15 residues. Germline V lookup: CDR1 SGHTA, CDR2 FQGNSA. V shed 6 bases and J 2 bases; nucleotides not matched to a gene: 9. The DNA of the CDR3 is TGTGCCAGCAGACGACAGGGACAGATAAACACTGAAGCTTTCTTT. Amino acid sequence: CASRRQGQINTEAFF. The full variable domain, in which reference TRBV7-2 and TRBJ1-1 provide the parts outside the CDR3, is GAGVSQSPSNKVTEKGKDVELRCDPISGHTALYWYRQSLGQGLEFLIYFQGNSAPDKSGLPSDRFSAERTGGSVSTLTIQRTQQEDSAVYLCASRRQGQINTEAFFGQGTRLTVV.

This clone was observed a single time. The chain links TRBV5-1 to TRBJ1-2; 9 bases are shared with TRBD1. CDR3 length equals 14 residues. Germline trimming cut 4 bases from V and 8 bases from J; bases unmatched to any gene: 9. Per the germline V gene, CDR1 is SGHRS and CDR2 is YFSETQ. This chain's CDR3 is CASSVTGGSEGYTF. The CDR3 nucleotides are TGCGCCAGCAGCGTAACAGGGGGCTCCGAGGGCTACACCTTC.

The chain joins TRBV14 to TRBJ1-1, with no clear D. The CDR3 covers 15 residues. Germline V CDR1 and CDR2: SGHDN, FVKESK. The ends were cut back, 8 bases at V and 1 base at J, with 17 bases in the middle. The CDR3 nucleotides read TGTGCCAGCGCCCCGTTAATGGGAGCGAACACTGAAGCTTTCTTT. Protein sequence: CASAPLMGANTEAFF.

The V gene is TRBV2, the J gene TRBJ1-2; 8 positions agree with TRBD1. There are 17 residues in the CDR3. Trimming took 8 bases from V and 2 from J; bases not matched to a gene: 16. Per germline, CDR1 SNHLY and CDR2 FYNNEI. CDR3 in amino acids: CASPGRTTGDRNYGYTF. CDR3 DNA sequence: TGTGCCAGCCCCGGGCGGACGACAGGGGATCGAAACTATGGCTACACCTTC.

The chain has TRBV10-3 and TRBJ2-2; D gene uncertain. CDR1 is ENHRY, CDR2 SYGVKD, per germline. The V and J ends lost 3 bases and 4 bases respectively, with 9 bases between them. This CDR3 has 14 amino acids. As DNA, the CDR3 is TGTGCCATCAGTGATGGTGGGCTCACCGGGGAGCTGTTTTTT. Protein: CAISDGGLTGELFF.

The V call is TRBV6-5, the J call TRBJ1-2, with a tentative D call TRBD1 (5 bases). The CDR3 runs to 13 residues. Germline V CDR1 and CDR2: MNHEY, SVGAGI. The V and J ends lost 0 bases and 8 bases respectively, with 10 bases between them. CDR3 in DNA: TGTGCCAGCAGTTACTCCGGCGGGGGGGGCTACACCTTC. Its translation: CASSYSGGGGYTF.

Comment on this clone: Other DNA sequences in the sample encode the same CDR3. The rearrangement uses TRBV19 and TRBJ1-5; 12 positions match TRBD1. Germline CDR1 reads LNHDA; CDR2 reads SQIVND (reference sequence). This CDR3 spans 15 amino acids. The junction had 3 bases not matched to a gene; V was cut back by 3 bases and J by 6 bases. The CDR3 is CASSIGTGGGQPQHF. CDR3 nucleotides: TGTGCCAGTAGTATCGGGACAGGGGGCGGTCAGCCCCAGCATTTT.

This clone occurred a few times. This chain joins TRBV5-1 and TRBJ1-2, with D unresolved. The germline gives CDR1 SGHRS, CDR2 YFSETQ. Trimming left V 0 bases short and J 4 bases short, with 4 bases between. The CDR3 consists of 12 residues. The CDR3 is CASSLDSYGYTF. The CDR3 DNA is TGCGCCAGCAGCTTGGACAGCTATGGCTACACCTTC.

This chain links TRBV6-5 with TRBJ2-7, with D hard to call. The germline V and J ends were trimmed by 0 bases and 2 bases, with 5 bases remaining between them. In germline, CDR1 is MNHEY, CDR2 SVGAGI. CDR3 length equals 13 residues. The CDR3 sequence: CASSYSRAYEQYF. The CDR3, as DNA: TGTGCCAGCAGTTACTCTCGTGCCTACGAGCAGTACTTC.

The V and J genes are TRBV4-3 and TRBJ1-3; D remains unclear. Trimming removed 0 bases at V and 8 bases at J, with 8 bases between. The germline gives CDR1 LGHNA, CDR2 YSLEER. The CDR3 runs to 13 residues. CDR3 bases: TGCGCCAGCAGCCAAGATGGTAGAGACACCATATATTTT. It yields the protein CASSQDGRDTIYF.

The chain recombines TRBV15 with TRBJ1-5; 11 bases match TRBD1. CDR3 size: 16 residues. CDR1 and CDR2 (germline): LNHNV, YYDKDF (reference sequence). V lost 5 bases and J lost 5; bases outside the gene matches: 8. CDR3 nucleotide sequence: TGTGCCACCAGCGCCCTCGGACAGGGGGCCTATCAGCCCCAGCATTTT. This codes for CATSALGQGAYQPQHF. The whole variable domain, filled in from reference TRBV15 and TRBJ1-5, reads DAMVIQNPRYQVTQFGKPVTLSCSQTLNHNVMYWYQQKSSQAPKLLFHYYDKDFNNEADTPDNFQSRRPNTSFCFLDIRSPGLGDTAMYLCATSALGQGAYQPQHFGDGTRLSIL.

The chain recombines TRBV6-5 with TRBJ1-3; the D is unclear. The V gene lost 3 bases and the J gene lost 0 bases, with 9 bases spanning the gap. From germline, CDR1 is MNHEY and CDR2 SVGAGI. The length of the CDR3 is 15 residues. The CDR3 nucleotides read TGTGCCAGCAGTTATGGGCAGCTCTCTGGAAACACCATATATTTT. Its protein product is CASSYGQLSGNTIYF.

The J gene is TRBJ2-5, the V gene TRBV10-3, with D possibly being TRBD1 (6 bases). The CDR3 length is 15 residues. Germline CDR1 and CDR2: ENHRY and SYGVKD. Trimming left V 5 bases short and J 5 bases short, with 18 bases between. The chain's CDR3 is CAISLPGHPPETQYF. Here the CDR3 DNA reads TGTGCCATCAGTTTACCGGGACACCCCCCGGAGACCCAGTACTTC.

The V call is TRBV25-1, the J call TRBJ1-2; 7 nucleotides match TRBD1. The CDR3 runs 13 residues. The germline V gene has CDR1 MGHDK and CDR2 SYGVNS. Trimming cost V 5 bases and J 8 bases; bases outside gene matches: 8. CDR3 in amino acids: CASSKGGAKGYTF. Written as DNA, the CDR3 is TGTGCCAGCAGTAAAGGGGGCGCGAAGGGCTACACCTTC.

The chain couples TRBV19 to TRBJ1-5; D gene ambiguous. V was pared by 4 bases and J by 11 bases, with 9 bases between. CDR1 and CDR2 (germline): LNHDA, SQIVND (reference sequence). This CDR3 is built from 11 residues. The CDR3 sequence is CASSTPTAQHF. Written as DNA, the CDR3 is TGTGCCAGTAGTACACCTACGGCCCAGCATTTT.

The genes are TRBV19 and TRBJ1-5, with no clear D. Trimming cost V 7 bases and J 5 bases, with 18 bases left between them. Germline V gene lookup returns CDR1 LNHDA and CDR2 SQIVND (reference sequence). The CDR3 extends over 15 amino acids. For the CDR3, the DNA is TGTGCCAGTATCCCCGAGGGCAGGTGGGATCAGCCCCAGCATTTT. This sequence encodes CASIPEGRWDQPQHF.